This T cell receptor beta chain stems from a study of blood T cell repertoires in COVID-19. Study-wide background: T cells, B-cell-depleted T cells, or PBMCs provided the cDNA or gDNA that served as material.

This CDR3 is built from 16 residues. V was clipped by 0 bases and J by 8 bases, with 17 bases between them. Germline V gene lookup returns CDR1 SGHRS and CDR2 YFSETQ. Methods used by the authors: Amplification of reference gene primers was used by the study to estimate nucleated cell counts. Clones were sequenced by immunoSEQ multiplex PCR, and TCRdb holds only the in-frame ones, with some missing. V and J calls and clone size are as listed in that table; D and trimming were resolved from the DNA. The table shows 65,000 to 100,000 clones, with roughly nine tenths occurring only once. Sequenced input: peripheral blood. The gene calls are TRBV5-1 and TRBJ1-4; D perhaps matches TRBD1 (5 bases). The clonotype comes from a man in his forties or fifties with acute or convalescent COVID-19. The DNA for the CDR3 is TGCGCCAGCAGCTTGGATGGGCAGGGAGGGAGCGAAAAACTGTTTTTT. It encodes CASSLDGQGGSEKLFF.